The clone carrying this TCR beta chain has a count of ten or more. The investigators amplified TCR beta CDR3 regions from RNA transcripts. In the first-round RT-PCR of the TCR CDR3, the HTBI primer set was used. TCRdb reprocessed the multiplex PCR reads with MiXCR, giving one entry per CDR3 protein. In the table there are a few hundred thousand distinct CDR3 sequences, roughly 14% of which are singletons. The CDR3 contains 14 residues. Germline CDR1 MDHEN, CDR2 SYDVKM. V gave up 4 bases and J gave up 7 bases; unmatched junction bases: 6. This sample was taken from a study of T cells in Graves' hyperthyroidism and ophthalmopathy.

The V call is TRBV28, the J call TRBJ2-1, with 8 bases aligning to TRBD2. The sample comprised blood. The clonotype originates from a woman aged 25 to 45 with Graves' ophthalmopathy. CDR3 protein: CASSSPGGGNEQFF. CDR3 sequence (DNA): TGTGCCAGCAGTTCACCCGGGGGGGGGAATGAGCAGTTCTTC. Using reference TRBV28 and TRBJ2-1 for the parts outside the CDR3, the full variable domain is DVKVTQSSRYLVKRTGEKVFLECVQDMDHENMFWYRQDPGLGLRLIYFSYDVKMKEKGDIPEGYSVSREKKERFSLILESASTNQTSMYLCASSSPGGGNEQFFGPGTRLTVL.